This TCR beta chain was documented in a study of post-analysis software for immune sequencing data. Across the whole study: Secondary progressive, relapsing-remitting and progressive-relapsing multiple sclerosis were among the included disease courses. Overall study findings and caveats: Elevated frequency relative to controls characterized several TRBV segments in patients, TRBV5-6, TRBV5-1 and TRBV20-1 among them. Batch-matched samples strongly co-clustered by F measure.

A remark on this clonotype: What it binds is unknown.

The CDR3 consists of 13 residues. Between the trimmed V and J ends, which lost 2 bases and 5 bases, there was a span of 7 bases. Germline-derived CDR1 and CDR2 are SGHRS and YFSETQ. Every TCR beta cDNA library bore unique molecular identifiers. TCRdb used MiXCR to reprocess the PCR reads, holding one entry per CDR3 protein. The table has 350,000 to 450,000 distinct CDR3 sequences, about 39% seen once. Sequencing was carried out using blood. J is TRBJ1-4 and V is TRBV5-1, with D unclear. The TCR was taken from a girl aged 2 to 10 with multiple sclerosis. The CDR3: CASSFSGNEKLFF. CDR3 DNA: TGCGCCAGCAGCTTTAGCGGGAATGAAAAACTGTTTTTT.